The next 5 T cell receptor beta chains were all read from a single sample in a study of blood T cell repertoires in COVID-19. Assay: immunoSEQ multiplex PCR; the TCRdb copy retains only in-frame clones and omits some. The repertoire includes 100,000 to 150,000 clones, approximately 88% of them detected once, and about 1.5% sits in the top ten. Sequencing input: peripheral blood. These receptors were obtained from a man in his 60s with acute or convalescent COVID-19.

The V call is TRBV27, the J call TRBJ1-5, with D tentatively TRBD1 (5 bases). This CDR3 is 15 amino acids long. V shed 6 bases and J shed 3 bases, with 15 bases lying between them. Looked up from germline, CDR1 is MNHEY and CDR2 is SMNVEV (reference sequence). CDR3 loop: CASRSSGGNNQPQHF. In DNA form, the CDR3 reads TGTGCCAGCAGGTCCTCGGGGGGGAACAATCAGCCCCAGCATTTT.

In its sample, this clone was seen once. V usage is TRBV7-3 and J usage is TRBJ2-1; 11 bases align to TRBD2. Germline-derived CDR1 and CDR2 are SGHTA and FQGTGA. Trimming at V came to 3 bases and at J to 7 bases, leaving 8 bases not matched to a gene. The CDR3 loop spans 16 amino acids. The CDR3 DNA is TGTGCCAGCAGCTTCCTAACTAGCGGGAGTCGAAATGAGCAGTTCTTC. Its protein product is CASSFLTSGSRNEQFF.

V gene TRBV28 combines with J gene TRBJ2-1; 8 bases align to TRBD1. This CDR3 contains 14 residues. The germline gives CDR1 MDHEN, CDR2 SYDVKM. V gave up 6 bases and J gave up 9 bases; unmatched junction bases: 10. The CDR3 DNA is TGTGCCAGCAGGGCGGGACAGGTTCGTAGTGAGCAGTTCTTC. Translating gives CASRAGQVRSEQFF.

The gene calls are TRBV28 and TRBJ1-2; TRBD1 matches at 7 bases. The CDR3 is 12 residues long. CDR1 and CDR2 from the germline V gene are MDHEN and SYDVKM. J lost 5 bases, V lost 7 bases, and 4 bases had no gene match. The CDR3 DNA is TGTGCCAGCACGAGGGGGCAGTATGGCTACACCTTC. The encoded protein is CASTRGQYGYTF.

The J gene is TRBJ1-6, the V gene TRBV7-8, with TRBD1 as a possible D gene (6 bases). Germline assignment: CDR1 SGHVS and CDR2 FQNEAQ. There are 15 residues in the CDR3. The V end was cut by 5 bases, the J end by 6 bases, with 14 bases between. CDR3 in amino acids: CASSINRAFNSPLHF. DNA of the CDR3: TGTGCCAGCAGCATTAACAGGGCCTTTAATTCACCCCTCCACTTT.